This passage covers 25 T cell receptor beta chains from one sample sequenced in a study of cytomegalovirus exposure and HLA in healthy donors. The repertoire was sequenced with immunoSEQ multiplex PCR; TCRdb's copy has only in-frame clones and lacks some. The sample has tens of thousands of clones; 90% to 95% are singletons. The material sequenced was PBMCs. These receptor sequences come from a woman under 30 in good health and CMV-seronegative.

This clone was counted once. This sequence joins TRBV19 and TRBJ1-2; D is unresolved. Trimming removed 0 bases at V and 2 bases at J, with 7 bases between. The CDR3 contains 14 residues. The germline CDR1 and CDR2 sequences are LNHDA and SQIVND (reference sequence). DNA of the CDR3: TGTGCCAGTAGTATAGATTTTCAAAACTATGGCTACACCTTC. It codes for CASSIDFQNYGYTF.

The rearrangement uses TRBV7-2 and TRBJ1-3; 7 bases match TRBD1. Germline lookup yields CDR1 SGHTA and CDR2 FQGNSA. V gave up 3 bases and J gave up 3 bases; unmatched junction bases: 11. This CDR3 has 17 residues. The CDR3 here is CASSFVGQTIVGNTIYF. For the CDR3, the DNA is TGTGCCAGCAGCTTCGTGGGACAGACGATCGTTGGAAACACCATATATTTT.

This chain joins TRBV18 and TRBJ2-7; TRBD2 agrees at 10 bases. The CDR3 is 15 residues long. From germline, CDR1 is KGHSH and CDR2 LQKENI. The ends lost 6 bases at V and 1 base at J; junction bases unmatched: 6. DNA for the CDR3: TGTGCCAGCTCCCCCGCTAGCGGGGGATCCTACGAGCAGTACTTC. Translated: CASSPASGGSYEQYF.

The chain uses TRBV7-2 and TRBJ1-4, with D possibly matching TRBD1 (6 bases). The CDR3 extends over 14 amino acids. V gave up 5 bases and J gave up 8 bases, with 15 bases separating them. The germline gives CDR1 SGHTA, CDR2 FQGNSA. In DNA, the CDR3 is TGTGCCAGCAGCCCGGGGGGGCTGGAGGAAAAACTGTTTTTT. It translates to CASSPGGLEEKLFF.

The V gene is TRBV15, the J gene TRBJ2-7; D possibly corresponds to TRBD1 (8 bases). Germline V gene lookup returns CDR1 LNHNV and CDR2 YYDKDF (reference sequence). V lost 4 bases and J 0 bases, leaving 19 bases between the germline ends. This CDR3 comprises 17 residues. The DNA of the CDR3 is TGTGCCACCAGCACCCGGGGGGACAGGTCGATCTCCTACGAGCAGTACTTC. This encodes CATSTRGDRSISYEQYF.

The chain uses TRBV28 and TRBJ1-1; maybe TRBD1 (5 bases). Trimming took off 7 bases at V and 3 bases at J, with 9 bases between the two ends. The germline V gene has CDR1 MDHEN and CDR2 SYDVKM. The CDR3 extends over 12 amino acids. CDR3 protein: CASITTDTEAFF. CDR3 nucleotides: TGTGCCAGCATCACGACAGACACTGAAGCTTTCTTT.

This clone occurred once. The chain is built from TRBV18 and TRBJ1-1; 7 bases agree with TRBD1. J lost 6 bases, V lost 6 bases, and 13 bases had no gene match. The V gene's germline CDR1 is KGHSH and CDR2 LQKENI. The CDR3 is made up of 15 amino acids. This CDR3 reads CASSRDSHPTSEAFF. The CDR3 DNA sequence: TGTGCCAGCTCTCGGGACAGCCATCCAACATCTGAAGCTTTCTTT.

This chain connects TRBV30 to TRBJ2-2; 7 nucleotides match TRBD2. The CDR3 has 16 residues. Germline values: CDR1 GTSNPN, CDR2 SVGIG (reference sequence). After removal of 6 bases from V and 4 bases from J, the junction contained 14 bases not matched to a gene. This CDR3 is CACLGRGGAFTGELFF. The CDR3 DNA reads as TGTGCCTGTCTCGGGCGGGGAGGGGCCTTCACCGGGGAGCTGTTTTTT.

The chain couples TRBV4-1 to TRBJ2-3, with 13 bases that match TRBD2. CDR1 is MGHRA and CDR2 is YSYEKL in the germline V gene. Trimming cost V 2 bases and J 5 bases; bases outside gene matches: 13. The CDR3 is made up of 19 amino acids. The CDR3 spells CASSQRSTSGGADLDTQYF. The CDR3 nucleotides read TGCGCCAGCAGCCAACGCTCAACTAGCGGGGGGGCCGATCTAGATACGCAGTATTTT.

V gene TRBV7-8 combines with J gene TRBJ1-4; 9 bases are a match to TRBD1. Trimming at V came to 1 base and at J to 4 bases, leaving 7 bases not matched to a gene. The CDR3 length is 17 residues. Looked up from germline, CDR1 is SGHVS and CDR2 is FQNEAQ. For the CDR3, the DNA is TGTGCCAGCAGCTTAGGATACAGGGGGCAAAGTAATGAAAAACTGTTTTTT. This translates into CASSLGYRGQSNEKLFF. Filled out from reference TRBV7-8 and TRBJ1-4, the complete variable domain reads GAGVSQSPRYKVAKRGQDVALRCDPISGHVSLFWYQQALGQGPEFLTYFQNEAQLDKSGLPSDRFFAERPEGSVSTLKIQRTQQEDSAVYLCASSLGYRGQSNEKLFFGSGTQLSVL.

This chain links TRBV6-5 with TRBJ1-3, with unresolved D. The CDR3 covers 15 residues. Germline V lookup: CDR1 MNHEY, CDR2 SVGAGI. The V end lost 0 bases, the J end lost 4 bases, and 10 bases lay between the germline ends. The CDR3 region is CASSYSRVEGNTIYF. The CDR3 DNA reads TGTGCCAGCAGTTACTCGAGGGTGGAAGGAAACACCATATATTTT.

The J gene is TRBJ2-7, the V gene TRBV19; 7 nucleotides match TRBD2. The length of the CDR3 is 13 residues. Germline values: CDR1 LNHDA, CDR2 SQIVND (reference sequence). The ends lost 7 bases at V and 3 bases at J; junction bases unmatched: 6. CDR3 sequence reads: CASTGGDSYEQYF. CDR3 DNA sequence: TGTGCCAGTACGGGAGGCGACAGCTACGAGCAGTACTTC.

The gene calls are TRBV5-1 and TRBJ2-1; a possible D gene is TRBD1 (5 bases). This CDR3 is built from 14 residues. The V end lost 3 bases, the J end lost 8 bases, and 15 bases lay between the germline ends. CDR1 and CDR2 from the germline V gene are SGHRS and YFSETQ. As DNA, the CDR3 is TGCGCCAGCAGCTGGTTGCAGGGAAGCGATGAGCAGTTCTTC. It encodes CASSWLQGSDEQFF.

The V and J genes are TRBV6-5 and TRBJ1-2; TRBD1 is a possible D gene (5 bases). V lost 6 bases, J lost 0 bases, and 8 bases lay in between. The CDR3 length is 13 residues. The germline CDR1 and CDR2 sequences are MNHEY and SVGAGI. Here the CDR3 DNA reads TGTGCCAGCAGAACAGGAGCTAACTATGGCTACACCTTC. Protein product: CASRTGANYGYTF.

The chain has TRBV10-3 and TRBJ2-7, with TRBD2 identical over 7 bases. Per the germline V gene, CDR1 is ENHRY and CDR2 is SYGVKD. The CDR3 consists of 14 residues. The trim removed 5 bases at V and 4 bases at J, leaving 8 bases unmatched. CDR3 coding DNA: TGTGCCATCAGTTTAGCGGGTCTCCTTTACGAGCAGTACTTC. This codes for CAISLAGLLYEQYF.

The rearrangement joins TRBV28 to TRBJ2-7, with D perhaps matching TRBD2 (6 bases). Germline V lookup: CDR1 MDHEN, CDR2 SYDVKM. Trimming took off 5 bases at V and 3 bases at J, with 14 bases between the two ends. There are 14 residues in the CDR3. The CDR3 nucleotides are TGTGCCAGCAGTCTCGTGGGGGGTGGCTACGAGCAGTACTTC. It specifies CASSLVGGGYEQYF.

The chain joins TRBV4-3 to TRBJ2-1, with 8 bases that match TRBD1. V lost 2 bases and J lost 7; bases outside the gene matches: 1. Germline CDR1 LGHNA, CDR2 YSLEER. The CDR3 is 13 amino acids. The CDR3: CASSQRTGNEQFF. For the CDR3, the DNA is TGCGCCAGCAGCCAAAGGACAGGGAATGAGCAGTTCTTC.

Only one count was recorded for this clone. The gene calls are TRBV5-1 and TRBJ2-7; weak D call: TRBD2 (6 bases). The CDR3 consists of 15 residues. Germline V gene sequence: CDR1 SGHRS, CDR2 YFSETQ. Trimming pared 5 bases from V and 3 bases from J, leaving 18 bases between. The CDR3 loop is CASRAAGSRGYEQYF. CDR3 DNA: TGCGCCAGCAGGGCCGCGGGGAGTCGAGGCTACGAGCAGTACTTC. Drawing the rest from reference TRBV5-1 and TRBJ2-7, the complete variable domain is KAGVTQTPRYLIKTRGQQVTLSCSPISGHRSVSWYQQTPGQGLQFLFEYFSETQRNKGNFPGRFSGRQFSNSRSEMNVSTLELGDSALYLCASRAAGSRGYEQYFGPGTRLTVT.

This chain connects TRBV9 to TRBJ2-5, with 8 bases fitting TRBD1. The junction had 12 bases not matched to a gene; V was cut back by 4 bases and J by 7 bases. CDR1 is SGDLS, CDR2 YYNGEE, per germline. There are 15 residues in the CDR3. The CDR3 nucleotides are TGTGCCAGCAGCCTCCACAACAGGGGGGAAGCGACCCAGTACTTC. Residues: CASSLHNRGEATQYF.

As concerns this clone: At the DNA level, this CDR3 is encoded by other sequences in the same sample as well. V gene TRBV18 combines with J gene TRBJ2-7; 7 bases align to TRBD1. Germline V gene data show CDR1 as KGHSH and CDR2 as LQKENI. The CDR3 length is 13 residues. Trimming took 3 bases from V and 4 from J; bases not matched to a gene: 3. The CDR3 region is CASSPRQGYEQYF. The CDR3 coding sequence is TGTGCCAGCTCACCTCGACAGGGTTACGAGCAGTACTTC.

V usage is TRBV19 and J usage is TRBJ2-2; perhaps TRBD2 as D (5 bases). V was clipped by 5 bases and J by 11 bases, with 9 bases between them. The CDR3 runs to 11 residues. Per the germline V gene, CDR1 is LNHDA and CDR2 is SQIVND (reference sequence). The CDR3: CASSPSSELFF. CDR3 coding DNA: TGTGCCAGTAGTCCCTCTAGCGAGCTGTTTTTT.

The chain uses TRBV5-1 and TRBJ2-1; 9 bases are a match to TRBD1. The CDR3 has 14 amino acids. The germline gives CDR1 SGHRS, CDR2 YFSETQ. J was trimmed by 8 bases and V by 4 bases; bases with no gene match: 7. CDR3 protein: CASSPGQGWDEQFF. The CDR3 region has the DNA TGCGCCAGCAGCCCCGGACAGGGGTGGGATGAGCAGTTCTTC.

The rearrangement uses TRBV7-6 and TRBJ2-7; 7 positions agree with TRBD2. The CDR3 length is 14 residues. V lost 5 bases to trimming and J lost 4 bases; unmatched junction nucleotides: 8. The germline CDR1 and CDR2 sequences are SGHVS and FNYEAQ. This CDR3 is CASSPGEGGYEQYF. The CDR3 nucleotides read TGTGCCAGCAGCCCCGGGGAGGGTGGTTACGAGCAGTACTTC.

The chain recombines TRBV7-9 with TRBJ2-1, with a possible D match to TRBD2 (5 bases). Germline assignment: CDR1 SEHNR and CDR2 FQNEAQ (reference sequence). V lost 1 base and J lost 3, with 10 bases in between. This CDR3 is 15 amino acids long. This chain's CDR3 is CASSLDGRVYNEQFF. CDR3 DNA sequence: TGTGCCAGCAGCTTAGATGGGCGGGTCTACAATGAGCAGTTCTTC.

The chain combines TRBV4-1 with TRBJ1-5; 8 bases match TRBD1. Germline trimming cut 4 bases from V and 5 bases from J; bases unmatched to any gene: 7. The CDR3 has 15 residues. Germline V gene sequence: CDR1 MGHRA, CDR2 YSYEKL. The CDR3, as DNA: TGCGCCAGCAGCCCCGGTCAGGGGGCATATCAGCCCCAGCATTTT. Protein: CASSPGQGAYQPQHF.